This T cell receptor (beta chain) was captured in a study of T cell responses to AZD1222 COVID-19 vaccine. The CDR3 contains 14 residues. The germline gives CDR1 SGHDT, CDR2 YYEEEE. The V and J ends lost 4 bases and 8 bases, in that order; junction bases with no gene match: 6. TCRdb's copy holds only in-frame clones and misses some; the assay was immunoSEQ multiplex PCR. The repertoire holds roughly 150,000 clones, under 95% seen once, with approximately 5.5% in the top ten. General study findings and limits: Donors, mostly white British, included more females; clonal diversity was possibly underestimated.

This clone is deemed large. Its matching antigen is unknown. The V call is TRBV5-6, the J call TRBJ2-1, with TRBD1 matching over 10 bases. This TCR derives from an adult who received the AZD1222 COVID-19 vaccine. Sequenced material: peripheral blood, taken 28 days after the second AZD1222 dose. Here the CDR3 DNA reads TGTGCCAGCAGCCACTGGGGACAGGGGTATGAGCAGTTCTTC. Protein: CASSHWGQGYEQFF.